This T cell receptor beta chain is from a study of cytomegalovirus exposure and HLA in healthy donors (dated by TCRdb to 2016 to 2017). The study in broad terms: The roughly 700 repertoires of the first cohort and the roughly 110 validation repertoires were produced on the same platform, according to a later analysis. High-throughput TCR immunosequencing, statistical association of individual TCRs with disease status, and machine learning were combined to predict cytomegalovirus infection status. The aim of the study was to test whether cataloging public T cell receptors could identify signatures of past pathogen exposure. Besides the first cohort of around 670 subjects, a separate validation cohort made up of roughly 120 different subjects was used.

Separate from the roughly 700-subject first cohort, the validation cohort of roughly 120 subjects was the group to which the donors belonged. On this clone itself: No antigen is known for it. Nothing much larger sits one base from this clone, and base qualities are not available.

The paper's findings and limits, for the study overall: The classifier was reported to diagnose cytomegalovirus status with high specificity and sensitivity in both the original cohort and the validation cohort. Most TCR sequences were observed very rarely across donors, whereas some public TCRs were present in many individuals. In a later analysis, TCRs clustered in the first cohort were found to also tend to co-occur in the 120 validation repertoires, with about 93% of cluster scores above 0. The study gave a list of some 150 TCR beta chains associated with cytomegalovirus. A few of the identified cytomegalovirus-associated TCR beta chains were confirmed in vitro to be specific for cytomegalovirus antigens. A later analysis lacked HLA typing for the validation cohort, so it scored co-occurrence in that cohort across all 120 repertoires. It was suggested by the authors that the approach could potentially be generalized to other disease states and immunological phenotypes.

Via the germline V gene, CDR1 is SNHLY and CDR2 FYNNEI. Germline trimming: 6 bases from V, 1 base from J; junction bases outside gene matches: 7. There are 15 amino acids in the CDR3, from cysteine to phenylalanine inclusive. The read is trimmed to its CDR3 DNA, 45 bases read in frame from base 1. The library relied on the immunoSEQ multiplex PCR assay. Per the authors' processing: A statistical classification framework was built for diagnosing cytomegalovirus status from the catalog of TCR beta chain sequences. TCRdb re-hosts the immuneACCESS table, in-frame sequences only. Its copies lack some clones; in the studies checked, an unresolved V gene accounts for under half of them, and the cause for the rest is not known. Clonal size and the V and J genes are those of that table, whereas D and trimming came from the DNA. A total of 170,000 or so clones appear in this sample, 84% of them only once. The ten largest clones add up to about 2.8% of the sample.

Sequenced: PBMCs. This TCR was recovered from a young woman in good health and CMV-seropositive. This chain joins TRBV2 to TRBJ1-1, and 8 junctional nucleotides match TRBD1. Read as DNA, the sequence is TGTGCCAGCAGCGACGTAACAGGGGGGAACACTGAAGCTTTCTTT. It specifies CASSDVTGGNTEAFF.